This T cell receptor (beta chain) was retrieved from a study of vaccination and CD4 T cells after COVID-19. Study at large: Convalescent persons amounted to six males plus four females, two of whom were Hispanic. Whole-study results and caveats: Post-vaccination reactive clonotypes (median 38) did not differ significantly from post-infection (about 20).

The germline V gene has CDR1 MNHEY and CDR2 SMNVEV (reference sequence). There are 14 residues in the CDR3. V lost 2 bases to trimming and J lost 4 bases, with 10 bases between them. The treatment: roughly 10-day PBMC culture with coronavirus spike peptide pools or control peptides (ViraFEST assay). The culture of around 2 million PBMCs per well included approximately 9 IU/ml IL-2 and around 10 ug/ml peptide pools. This clonotype appeared a few times. Its antigen is unidentified. The Oncomine TCR Beta short-read assay was applied to DNA of cultured CD4+ T cells. TCRdb reprocessed the PCR reads via MiXCR and lists one record per CDR3 protein. Of some 11,000 distinct CDR3 sequences in the sample, 20% were seen once.

Here the sequenced sample was CD4+ T cells from blood, cultured in vitro, taken before SARS-CoV-2 vaccination. This chain connects TRBV27 to TRBJ2-3; D unresolved. The TCR originated in a human donor who received a COVID-19 vaccine. CDR3 DNA sequence: TGTGCCAGCAGTTTAAGTTTTCAGGCAGATACGCAGTATTTT. This codes for CASSLSFQADTQYF.